The present T cell receptor (beta chain) was sequenced within a study of blood T cell repertoires in COVID-19. Background on the study: Acute and convalescent COVID-19 specimens originated in the United States, Italy and Spain. T cells, B-cell-depleted T cells, or PBMCs provided the cDNA or gDNA that served as material.

This clone was seen a single time. Authors' methods: The authors estimated nucleated cell counts from reference gene primer amplification. This table comes from immunoSEQ multiplex PCR, and its TCRdb copy is limited to in-frame clones, with some not included. The V and J calls and clone size were taken over from that table, and D and trimming were inferred from the DNA. The sample carries over 25,000 clones, around 84% recorded once. The sample was peripheral blood. This TCR came from a human donor in a cohort sampled during active COVID-19.

The CDR3, as DNA: TGTGCCAGCAGCAGAGGGGAGACCCAGTACTTC. Translation gives CASSRGETQYF. This chain links TRBV12-3 or TRBV12-4 with TRBJ2-5; possibly TRBD2 for D (5 bases). The germline V and J ends were trimmed by 6 bases and 5 bases, with 7 bases remaining between them. CDR3 length equals 11 residues.